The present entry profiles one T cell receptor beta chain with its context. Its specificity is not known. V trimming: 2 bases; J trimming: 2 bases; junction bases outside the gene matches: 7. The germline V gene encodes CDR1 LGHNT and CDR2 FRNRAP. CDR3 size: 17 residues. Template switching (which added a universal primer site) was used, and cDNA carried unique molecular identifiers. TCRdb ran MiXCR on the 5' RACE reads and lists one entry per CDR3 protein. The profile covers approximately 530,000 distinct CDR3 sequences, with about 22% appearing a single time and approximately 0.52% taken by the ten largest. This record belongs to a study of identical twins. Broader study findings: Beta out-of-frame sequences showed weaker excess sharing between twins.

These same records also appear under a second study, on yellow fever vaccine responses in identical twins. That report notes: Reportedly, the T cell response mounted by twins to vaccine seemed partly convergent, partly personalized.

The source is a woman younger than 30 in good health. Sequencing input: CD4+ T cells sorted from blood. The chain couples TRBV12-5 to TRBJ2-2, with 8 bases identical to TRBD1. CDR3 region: CASGLPPGQVNTGELFF. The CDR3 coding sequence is TGTGCTAGTGGTTTGCCCCCGGGACAGGTTAACACCGGGGAGCTGTTTTTT.